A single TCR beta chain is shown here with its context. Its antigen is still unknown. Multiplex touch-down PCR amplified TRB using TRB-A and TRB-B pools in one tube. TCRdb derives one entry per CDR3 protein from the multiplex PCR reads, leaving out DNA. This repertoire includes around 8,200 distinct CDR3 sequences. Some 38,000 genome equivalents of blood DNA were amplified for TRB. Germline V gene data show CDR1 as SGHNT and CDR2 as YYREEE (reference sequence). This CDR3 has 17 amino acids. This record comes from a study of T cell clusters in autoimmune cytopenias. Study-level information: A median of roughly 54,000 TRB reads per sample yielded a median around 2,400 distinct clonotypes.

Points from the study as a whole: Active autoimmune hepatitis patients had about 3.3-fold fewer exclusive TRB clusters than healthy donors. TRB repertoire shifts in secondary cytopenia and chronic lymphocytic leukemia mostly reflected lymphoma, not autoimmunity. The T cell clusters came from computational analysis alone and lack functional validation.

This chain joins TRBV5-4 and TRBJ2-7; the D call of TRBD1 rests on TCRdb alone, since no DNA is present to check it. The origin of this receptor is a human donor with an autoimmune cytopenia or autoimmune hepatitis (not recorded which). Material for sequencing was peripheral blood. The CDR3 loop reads CASSLAQGSLLWVEQYF.